This entry lists 29 T cell receptor beta chains sequenced from one sample in a study of blood T cell repertoires in COVID-19. Sequenced by immunoSEQ multiplex PCR; TCRdb stores in-frame clones only, minus some. This sample has tens of thousands of clones, with roughly 80% found just once. The sample comprised peripheral blood. These receptors were obtained from a man of 80 years or more with active or convalescent COVID-19.

The chain links TRBV13 to TRBJ2-3; 11 bases are a match to TRBD2. The V segment lost 5 bases and the J segment 4 bases; nucleotides outside the gene matches: 8. Per the germline V gene, CDR1 is PRHDT and CDR2 is FYEKMQ (reference sequence). This CDR3 region has 16 residues. The CDR3 nucleotides read TGTGCCAGCAGCACGTCTAGCGGGGGGATGGCAGATACGCAGTATTTT. This codes for CASSTSSGGMADTQYF.

V is TRBV10-2 and J is TRBJ2-1; D possibly corresponds to TRBD2 (6 bases). Germline CDR1 WSHSY, CDR2 SAAADI. The CDR3 runs 16 residues. The V end was cut by 2 bases, the J end by 9 bases, with 20 bases between. Here the CDR3 reads CASSESRASRRGEQFF. CDR3 nucleotide sequence: TGCGCCAGCAGTGAGAGCCGGGCTAGCCGGAGGGGTGAGCAGTTCTTC.

The genes are TRBV5-5 and TRBJ2-3; 10 bases agree with TRBD1. Germline V gene data show CDR1 as SGHKS and CDR2 as YYEKEE (reference sequence). V shed 5 bases, J shed 5 bases, and the junction held 11 bases outside the gene matches. This CDR3 region has 16 residues. This CDR3 reads CASRTGTGVSLDTQYF. Written as DNA, the CDR3 is TGTGCCAGCAGAACCGGGACAGGGGTGTCTTTAGATACGCAGTATTTT.

This chain connects TRBV11-2 to TRBJ1-4, with unresolved D. Trimming removed 3 bases from V and 8 bases from J, with 13 bases in between. There are 14 residues in the CDR3. Germline CDR1 is SGHAT and CDR2 is FQNNGV. CDR3 in DNA: TGTGCCAGCAGCTTTTACGAGGGTCGGGAAAAACTGTTTTTT. Its protein product is CASSFYEGREKLFF. The full variable domain, in which reference TRBV11-2 and TRBJ1-4 provide the parts outside the CDR3, is EAGVAQSPRYKIIEKRQSVAFWCNPISGHATLYWYQQILGQGPKLLIQFQNNGVVDDSQLPKDRFSAERLKGVDSTLKIQPAKLEDSAVYLCASSFYEGREKLFFGSGTQLSVL.

The genes are TRBV6-1 and TRBJ1-2; D not resolved. Germline CDR1 and CDR2: MNHNS and SASEGT. This CDR3 has 13 amino acids. Trimming took 0 bases from V and 4 from J, leaving 6 bases between them. The CDR3 sequence is CASSEAGIYGYTF. CDR3 DNA: TGTGCCAGCAGTGAAGCCGGGATCTATGGCTACACCTTC.

This clone has a handful of counts. The chain links TRBV28 to TRBJ2-7, with TRBD2 matching over 9 bases. V lost 4 bases, J lost 4 bases, and 8 bases stayed unmatched. Germline loops: CDR1 MDHEN, CDR2 SYDVKM. CDR3 length: 15 amino acids. CDR3 nucleotide sequence: TGTGCCAGCAGTTCCTCCGGGACTAGCACTTACGAGCAGTACTTC. It specifies CASSSSGTSTYEQYF.

V usage is TRBV4-3 and J usage is TRBJ1-1, with no clear D. This CDR3 region has 13 residues. V lost 6 bases to trimming and J lost 1 base, with 9 bases between them. Germline V gives CDR1 LGHNA, CDR2 YSLEER. DNA for the CDR3: TGCGCCAGCAGGTATTCGGGGAACACTGAAGCTTTCTTT. It is translated as CASRYSGNTEAFF.

The CDR3 DNA follows: TGCAGCGTTCAAACAGGGATTAGCAATCAGCCCCAGCATTTT. Translation: CSVQTGISNQPQHF. This sequence joins TRBV29-1 and TRBJ1-5, with D tentatively TRBD1 (6 bases). Germline CDR1 SQVTM, CDR2 ANQGSEA. The CDR3 is 14 amino acids. Trimming shortened V by 5 bases and J by 0 bases, and 11 bases separated the two germline ends.

This chain connects TRBV27 to TRBJ2-1; 12 nucleotides align to TRBD2. V gave up 5 bases and J gave up 4 bases; unmatched junction bases: 3. There are 15 residues in the CDR3. The germline V gene encodes CDR1 MNHEY and CDR2 SMNVEV (reference sequence). The CDR3, as DNA: TGTGCCAGCAGTGACGGGACTAGCGGGTACAATGAGCAGTTCTTC. Residues: CASSDGTSGYNEQFF.

As for this clone: Mismatch with germline at one junction end may stem from a read error. The gene calls are TRBV27 and TRBJ1-2; 11 bases fit TRBD1. The CDR3 runs 16 residues. Looked up from germline, CDR1 is MNHEY and CDR2 is SMNVEV (reference sequence). The CDR3 bases are TGTGCCAGCCGTTTCACCGGACAGGGGGCGTACTATGGCTACACCTTC. It yields the protein CASRFTGQGAYYGYTF.

DNA for the CDR3: TGTGCCAGCAGTGCCGGGACAGATCTATATGGCTACACCTTC. Its protein product is CASSAGTDLYGYTF. The genes are TRBV11-3 and TRBJ1-2; TRBD1 matches at 7 bases. In germline, CDR1 is SGHNT, CDR2 YENEEA. The ends lost 6 bases at V and 5 bases at J; junction bases unmatched: 9. The CDR3 runs 14 residues.

The rearrangement joins TRBV5-8 to TRBJ2-7, with D maybe TRBD2 (5 bases). Deletions cut 7 bases from V and 4 bases from J, with 15 bases between. The CDR3 sequence is 13 residues long. Germline CDR1 is SGHTS and CDR2 is YDEGEE. As DNA, the CDR3 is TGTGCCAGCTCCAAGGCAGAGGGTTACGAGCAGTACTTC. It specifies CASSKAEGYEQYF.

The J gene is TRBJ1-2, the V gene TRBV5-1; TRBD1 agrees at 9 bases. The CDR3 is 15 residues long. In germline, CDR1 is SGHRS, CDR2 YFSETQ. Trimming removed 3 bases from V and 5 bases from J; junction bases left unmatched: 8. The CDR3 sequence is CASSYTSGTGYGYTF. The CDR3 DNA follows: TGCGCCAGCAGCTACACGTCCGGGACAGGGTATGGCTACACCTTC.

This clone was counted once. CDR3 sequence reads: CASSQTSGQETQYF. In nucleotides, the CDR3 is TGTGCCAGCAGCCAGACTAGCGGGCAAGAGACCCAGTACTTC. V is TRBV6-5 and J is TRBJ2-5; 10 bases line up with TRBD2. Losses at the gene ends were 6 bases for V and 2 bases for J; bases not matched to a gene: 3. The germline gives CDR1 MNHEY, CDR2 SVGAGI. The CDR3 sequence is 14 residues long.

The CDR3 reads CASTPRVLAYQETQYF. CDR3 nucleotide sequence: TGTGCCAGCACCCCCCGGGTCCTAGCGTACCAAGAGACCCAGTACTTC. The chain has TRBV7-2 and TRBJ2-5; tentative D call: TRBD2 (6 bases). The CDR3 has 16 amino acids. V was pared by 7 bases and J by 0 bases, with 18 bases between. CDR1 and CDR2 (germline): SGHTA, FQGNSA. Based on the CDR3 plus reference TRBV7-2 and TRBJ2-5, the full variable domain is GAGVSQSPSNKVTEKGKDVELRCDPISGHTALYWYRQSLGQGLEFLIYFQGNSAPDKSGLPSDRFSAERTGGSVSTLTIQRTQQEDSAVYLCASTPRVLAYQETQYFGPGTRLLVL.

V gene TRBV12-3 or TRBV12-4 combines with J gene TRBJ2-2, with 7 bases lining up with TRBD1. The CDR3 totals 12 residues. Trimming removed 6 bases from V and 6 bases from J; junction bases left unmatched: 1. CDR3 coding DNA: TGTGCCAGCAGGGGGACAGCCGGGGAGCTGTTTTTT. As protein: CASRGTAGELFF.

This clone was detected only once. The chain employs TRBV2 and TRBJ2-3; D is unclear. Germline V lookup: CDR1 SNHLY, CDR2 FYNNEI. This CDR3 is built from 14 residues. Between the trimmed V and J ends, which lost 4 bases and 6 bases, there was a span of 14 bases. The CDR3 region has the DNA TGTGCCAGCAGTGCGGAGCGCCTCCGGGATACGCAGTATTTT. Translation: CASSAERLRDTQYF.

The chain joins TRBV7-2 to TRBJ2-6; no definite D call. The CDR3 sequence is 17 residues long. Germline assignment: CDR1 SGHTA and CDR2 FQGNSA. Trimming shortened V by 0 bases and J by 4 bases, and 13 bases separated the two germline ends. CDR3 amino acids: CASSLARFAPGANVLTF. The CDR3 DNA is TGTGCCAGCAGCTTAGCGCGGTTCGCCCCCGGGGCCAACGTCCTGACTTTC.

The chain employs TRBV2 and TRBJ1-2, with 8 positions matching TRBD1. The trim removed 0 bases at V and 4 bases at J, leaving 4 bases unmatched. The germline V gene has CDR1 SNHLY and CDR2 FYNNEI. There are 15 residues in the CDR3. The CDR3 is CASSEAGQGLYGYTF. The CDR3 nucleotides read TGTGCCAGCAGTGAAGCAGGACAGGGTCTCTATGGCTACACCTTC.

The chain links TRBV7-2 to TRBJ2-5; D perhaps matches TRBD2 (6 bases). Trimming stripped 8 bases from V and 8 bases from J, with 21 bases between. Germline V lookup: CDR1 SGHTA, CDR2 FQGNSA. This CDR3 is 14 amino acids long. The CDR3 region has the DNA TGTGCCAGCGGCTCTGGTAGCGGCTCCCGAACCCAGTACTTC. Its protein product is CASGSGSGSRTQYF.

The CDR3 DNA is TGCGCCAGCAGCCCGGGACTAGCGGGGGGGATGTCCTACAATGAGCAGTTCTTC. Its protein product is CASSPGLAGGMSYNEQFF. The chain carries TRBV4-1 and TRBJ2-1, with 16 bases matching TRBD2. Germline V gene sequence: CDR1 MGHRA, CDR2 YSYEKL. This CDR3 has 18 amino acids. After removal of 4 bases from V and 1 base from J, the junction contained 4 bases not matched to a gene.

The genes are TRBV19 and TRBJ2-1, with 8 positions matching TRBD2. With 10 bases clipped from V and 10 bases from J, the junction kept 12 bases outside the gene matches. Germline V gene lookup returns CDR1 LNHDA and CDR2 SQIVND (reference sequence). CDR3 length: 13 residues. CDR3: CATTGTRGGEQFF. In nucleotides, the CDR3 is TGTGCCACCACCGGGACTAGAGGCGGGGAGCAGTTCTTC.

V is TRBV7-3 and J is TRBJ2-1; 12 bases map to TRBD2. The CDR3 covers 18 residues. Germline CDR1 SGHTA, CDR2 FQGTGA. V was clipped by 1 base and J by 4 bases; unmatched bases: 8. The CDR3 nucleotides are TGTGCCAGCAGCTTAATCCCTGGGCTAGCGGGGGGGTACAATGAGCAGTTCTTC. Translation: CASSLIPGLAGGYNEQFF. The complete variable domain, with remaining parts taken from reference TRBV7-3 and TRBJ2-1, reads GAGVSQTPSNKVTEKGKYVELRCDPISGHTALYWYRQSLGQGPEFLIYFQGTGAADDSGLPNDRFFAVRPEGSVSTLKIQRTERGDSAVYLCASSLIPGLAGGYNEQFFGPGTRLTVL.

V and J are TRBV7-2 and TRBJ2-1; TRBD2 agrees at 8 bases. This CDR3 is built from 15 residues. CDR1 SGHTA and CDR2 FQGNSA come from the germline V gene. V was clipped by 4 bases and J by 6 bases; unmatched bases: 8. The DNA for the CDR3 is TGTGCCAGCAGCTACTCGGGGGGGCAATTCAATGAGCAGTTCTTC. This gives the protein CASSYSGGQFNEQFF.

The chain has TRBV12-3 or TRBV12-4 and TRBJ1-5; D ambiguous. CDR3 size: 13 residues. V lost 2 bases and J lost 4, with 6 bases in between. CDR3 region: CASSLTMNQPQHF. In DNA form, the CDR3 reads TGTGCCAGCAGTTTAACAATGAATCAGCCCCAGCATTTT.

The chain employs TRBV10-3 and TRBJ2-1, with D perhaps matching TRBD2 (6 bases). The V end lost 4 bases, the J end lost 8 bases, and 12 bases lay between the germline ends. Germline CDR1 ENHRY, CDR2 SYGVKD. This CDR3 is 13 amino acids long. The CDR3 sequence: CAISGGLRHEQFF. The CDR3, as DNA: TGTGCCATCAGTGGGGGACTCAGGCATGAGCAGTTCTTC.

This chain joins TRBV7-9 and TRBJ2-3; 10 bases align to TRBD2. CDR3 length: 16 residues. V was pared by 4 bases and J by 4 bases, with 8 bases of the junction left unmatched. Germline assignment: CDR1 SEHNR and CDR2 FQNEAQ (reference sequence). The CDR3 sequence: CASSYIAGGSADTQYF. CDR3 nucleotides: TGTGCCAGCAGCTACATAGCGGGAGGTTCAGCAGATACGCAGTATTTT.

This chain joins TRBV4-3 and TRBJ2-5; a possible D gene is TRBD2 (5 bases). With 0 bases removed from V and 6 bases from J, the gap between germline ends came to 8 bases. The CDR3 has 13 residues. Germline-derived CDR1 and CDR2 are LGHNA and YSLEER. This CDR3 is CASSQDREKTQYF. CDR3 nucleotides: TGCGCCAGCAGCCAAGATAGGGAGAAGACCCAGTACTTC.

This chain connects TRBV6-1 to TRBJ2-7; D ambiguous. Trimming pared 2 bases from V and 4 bases from J, leaving 24 bases between. CDR1 and CDR2 from the germline V gene are MNHNS and SASEGT. This CDR3 has 18 residues. The CDR3 reads CASSEPPRGSSRKYEQYF. In DNA, the CDR3 is TGTGCCAGCAGTGAACCCCCACGAGGTTCAAGTCGAAAATACGAGCAGTACTTC.